The clone carrying this T cell receptor (beta chain) was detected ten times or more. This CDR3 comprises 14 residues. The V and J ends lost 0 bases and 6 bases respectively, with 8 bases between them. The germline CDR1 and CDR2 sequences are LGHDT and YNNKEL (reference sequence). Amplification of TCR beta CDR3 regions used RNA transcripts. A first-round RT-PCR used HTBI primers, followed by a second-round multiplex PCR. One entry per CDR3 protein results from TCRdb running MiXCR on the multiplex PCR reads. The sample has some 210,000 distinct CDR3 sequences, roughly 29% seen once. The data were taken from a study of Graves' ophthalmopathy and Graves' hyperthyroidism.

The clonotype was recovered from a man aged 45 to 65 with Graves' ophthalmopathy. V is TRBV3-1 and J is TRBJ2-2; D gene ambiguous. Sequences were obtained from peripheral blood. CDR3 sequence reads: CASSQDRRAGELFF. As DNA, the CDR3 is TGTGCCAGCAGCCAAGATCGACGGGCCGGGGAGCTGTTTTTT. The full variable domain, with the rest looked up from reference TRBV3-1 and TRBJ2-2, is DTAVSQTPKYLVTQMGNDKSIKCEQNLGHDTMYWYKQDSKKFLKIMFSYNNKELIINETVPNRFSPKSPDKAHLNLHINSLELGDSAVYFCASSQDRRAGELFFGEGSRLTVL.